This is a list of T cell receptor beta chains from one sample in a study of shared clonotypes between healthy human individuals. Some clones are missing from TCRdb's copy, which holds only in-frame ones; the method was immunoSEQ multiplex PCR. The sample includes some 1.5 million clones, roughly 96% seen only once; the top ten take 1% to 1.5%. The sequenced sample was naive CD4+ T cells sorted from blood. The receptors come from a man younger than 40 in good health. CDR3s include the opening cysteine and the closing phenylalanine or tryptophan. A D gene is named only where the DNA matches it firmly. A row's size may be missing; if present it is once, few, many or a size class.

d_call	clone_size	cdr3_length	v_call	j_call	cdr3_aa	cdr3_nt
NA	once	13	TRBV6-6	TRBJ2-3	CASSERRGASQYF	TGTGCCAGCAGTGAGAGGCGTGGCGCCTCGCAGTATTTT
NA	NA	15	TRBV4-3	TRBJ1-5	CASSPGVLSNQPQHF	TGCGCCAGCAGCCCCGGGGTCCTTAGCAATCAGCCCCAGCATTTT
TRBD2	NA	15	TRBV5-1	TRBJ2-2	CASSFGLADTGELFF	TGCGCCAGCAGCTTCGGACTAGCGGACACCGGGGAGCTGTTTTTT
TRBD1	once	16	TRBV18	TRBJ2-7	CASSPTTGVSGYEQYF	TGTGCCAGCTCACCGACGACAGGGGTCTCTGGATACGAGCAGTACTTC
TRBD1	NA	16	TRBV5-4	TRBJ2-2	CASSLRQGVFPGELFF	TGTGCCAGCAGCTTGAGACAGGGGGTTTTCCCCGGGGAGCTGTTTTTT
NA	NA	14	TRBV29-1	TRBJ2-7	CSVEDRLTGDEQYF	TGCAGCGTTGAAGATCGTTTGACAGGAGATGAGCAGTACTTC
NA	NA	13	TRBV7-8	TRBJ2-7	CASSARWGTEQYF	TGTGCCAGCAGCGCCAGATGGGGTACCGAGCAGTACTTC
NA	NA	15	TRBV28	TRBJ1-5	CASRPLDSSNQPQHF	TGTGCCAGCAGACCTCTAGACAGTAGCAATCAGCCCCAGCATTTT
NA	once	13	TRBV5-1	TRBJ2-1	CASSRGESNEQFF	TGCGCCAGCAGCCGAGGGGAGAGCAATGAGCAGTTCTTC
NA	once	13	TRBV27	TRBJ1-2	CASSFRENYGYTF	TGTGCCAGCAGTTTTAGGGAGAACTATGGCTACACCTTC
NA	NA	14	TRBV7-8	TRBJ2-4	CASSPSLSKNIQYF	TGTGCCAGCAGCCCTAGCTTGTCCAAAAACATTCAGTACTTC
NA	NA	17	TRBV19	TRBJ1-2	CASSSPRAAGSRYGYTF	TGTGCCAGTAGTTCCCCGCGGGCCGCAGGGTCCAGATATGGCTACACCTTC
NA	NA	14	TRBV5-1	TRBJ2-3	CASSALAGTDTQYF	TGCGCCAGCAGTGCATTAGCGGGCACAGATACGCAGTATTTT
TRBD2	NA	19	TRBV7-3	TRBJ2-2	CASSLTGLAGVSNTGELFF	TGTGCCAGCAGCTTAACGGGACTAGCGGGAGTATCAAACACCGGGGAGCTGTTTTTT
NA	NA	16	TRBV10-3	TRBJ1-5	CAISESELGGNQPQHF	TGTGCCATCAGTGAGTCCGAGTTGGGGGGCAATCAGCCCCAGCATTTT
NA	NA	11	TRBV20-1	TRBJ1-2	CSASIRGGYTF	TGCAGTGCTAGTATTAGGGGTGGCTACACCTTC
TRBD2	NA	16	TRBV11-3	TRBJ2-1	CASSYRLAGPDNEQFF	TGTGCCAGCAGCTACAGACTAGCGGGGCCAGACAATGAGCAGTTCTTC
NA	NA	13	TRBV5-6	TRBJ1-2	CASSMDINYGYTF	TGTGCCAGCAGCATGGACATTAACTATGGCTACACCTTC
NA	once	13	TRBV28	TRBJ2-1	CASGRSSYNEQFF	TGTGCCAGCGGGAGAAGCTCCTACAATGAGCAGTTCTTC
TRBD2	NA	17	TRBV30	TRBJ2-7	CAWSTGGSSGRGYEQYF	TGTGCCTGGAGCACAGGAGGGTCTAGCGGGAGGGGATACGAGCAGTACTTC
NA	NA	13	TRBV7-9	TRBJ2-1	CASSGSFYNEQFF	TGTGCCAGCAGCGGGAGTTTCTACAATGAGCAGTTCTTC
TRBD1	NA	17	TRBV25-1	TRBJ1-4	CASSQLNAGTGGGKLFF	TGTGCCAGCTCCCAGCTCAATGCCGGGACAGGGGGTGGAAAACTGTTTTTT
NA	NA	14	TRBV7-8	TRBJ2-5	CASSNIDPQETQYF	TGTGCCAGCAGCAATATAGACCCCCAAGAGACCCAGTACTTC
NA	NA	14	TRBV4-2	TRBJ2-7	CASSSRGTSYEQYF	TGTGCCAGCAGCTCCCGAGGTACCTCCTACGAGCAGTACTTC
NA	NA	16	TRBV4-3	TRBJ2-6	CASSQSSRAGANVLTF	TGCGCCAGCAGCCAATCCTCTCGTGCTGGGGCCAACGTCCTGACTTTC
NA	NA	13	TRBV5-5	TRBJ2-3	CASDSGVADTQYF	TGTGCCAGCGATTCGGGGGTGGCTGATACGCAGTATTTT
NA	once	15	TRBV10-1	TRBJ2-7	CASSPERGRQEVQYF	TGCGCCAGCAGTCCTGAACGGGGGCGTCAAGAGGTGCAGTACTTC
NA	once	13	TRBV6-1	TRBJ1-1	CASFRPPNTEAFF	TGTGCCAGCTTTCGGCCACCGAACACTGAAGCTTTCTTT
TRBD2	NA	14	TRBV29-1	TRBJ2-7	CSVKTSGSSYEQYF	TGCAGCGTTAAGACTAGCGGGAGCTCCTACGAGCAGTACTTC
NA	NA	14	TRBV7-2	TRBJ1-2	CASSLALMGRGYTF	TGTGCCAGCAGCTTAGCCCTCATGGGGCGCGGCTACACCTTC
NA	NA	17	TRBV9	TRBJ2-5	CASSVDGRGLSAETQYF	TGTGCCAGCAGCGTAGATGGGAGGGGGCTAAGCGCAGAGACCCAGTACTTC
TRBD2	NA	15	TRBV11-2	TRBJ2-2	CASSFGLANTGELFF	TGTGCCAGCAGCTTTGGACTAGCGAACACCGGGGAGCTGTTTTTT
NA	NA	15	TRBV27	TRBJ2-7	CASTKARGYAGEQYF	TGTGCCAGCACAAAAGCACGAGGGTATGCGGGCGAGCAGTACTTC
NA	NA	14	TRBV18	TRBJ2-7	CASSPGTAEYEQYF	TGTGCCAGCTCACCTGGGACTGCTGAATACGAGCAGTACTTC
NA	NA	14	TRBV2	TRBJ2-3	CASRGQWSTDTQYF	TGTGCCAGCAGAGGACAGTGGAGCACAGATACGCAGTATTTT
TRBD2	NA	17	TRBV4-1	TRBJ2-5	CASSQEGLVPPVETQYF	TGCGCCAGCAGCCAGGAGGGACTAGTACCGCCGGTAGAGACCCAGTACTTC
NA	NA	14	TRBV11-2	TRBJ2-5	CASSLSGRVGTQYF	TGTGCCAGCAGCTTATCGGGCAGGGTAGGGACCCAGTACTTC
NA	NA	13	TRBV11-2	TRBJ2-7	CASSPREWIEQYF	TGTGCCAGCAGTCCACGGGAGTGGATCGAGCAGTACTTC
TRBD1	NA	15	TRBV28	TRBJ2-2	CASSTGTGPTGELFF	TGTGCCAGCAGTACCGGGACAGGGCCCACCGGGGAGCTGTTTTTT
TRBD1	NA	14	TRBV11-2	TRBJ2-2	CASRTTGGTGELFF	TGTGCCAGCAGAACTACAGGGGGCACCGGGGAGCTGTTTTTT
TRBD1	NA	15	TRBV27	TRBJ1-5	CASSSYRGGNQPQHF	TGTGCCAGCAGTTCCTACAGGGGAGGAAATCAGCCCCAGCATTTT
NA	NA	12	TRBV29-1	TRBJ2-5	CSVEGGTETQYF	TGCAGCGTTGAAGGGGGAACGGAGACCCAGTACTTC
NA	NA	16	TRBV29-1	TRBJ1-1	CSVEDGQIIDNTEAFF	TGCAGCGTTGAAGATGGGCAGATTATAGATAACACTGAAGCTTTCTTT
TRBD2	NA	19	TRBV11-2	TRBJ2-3	CASSLETSGSPPGTDTQYF	TGTGCCAGCAGCTTAGAGACTAGCGGGAGCCCCCCCGGGACAGATACGCAGTATTTT